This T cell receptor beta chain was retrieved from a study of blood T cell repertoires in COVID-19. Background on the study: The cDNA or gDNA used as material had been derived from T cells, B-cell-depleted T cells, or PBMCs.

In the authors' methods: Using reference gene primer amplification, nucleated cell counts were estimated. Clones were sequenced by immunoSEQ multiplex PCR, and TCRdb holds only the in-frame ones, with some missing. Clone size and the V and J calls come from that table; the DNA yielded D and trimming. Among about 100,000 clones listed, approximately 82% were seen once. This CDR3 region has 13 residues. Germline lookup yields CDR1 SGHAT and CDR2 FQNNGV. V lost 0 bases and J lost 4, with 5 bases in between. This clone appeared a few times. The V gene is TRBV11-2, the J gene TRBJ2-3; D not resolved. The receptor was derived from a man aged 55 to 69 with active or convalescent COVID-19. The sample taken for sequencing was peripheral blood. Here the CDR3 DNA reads TGTGCCAGCAGCTTAGAGGGCCCAGATACGCAGTATTTT. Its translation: CASSLEGPDTQYF.